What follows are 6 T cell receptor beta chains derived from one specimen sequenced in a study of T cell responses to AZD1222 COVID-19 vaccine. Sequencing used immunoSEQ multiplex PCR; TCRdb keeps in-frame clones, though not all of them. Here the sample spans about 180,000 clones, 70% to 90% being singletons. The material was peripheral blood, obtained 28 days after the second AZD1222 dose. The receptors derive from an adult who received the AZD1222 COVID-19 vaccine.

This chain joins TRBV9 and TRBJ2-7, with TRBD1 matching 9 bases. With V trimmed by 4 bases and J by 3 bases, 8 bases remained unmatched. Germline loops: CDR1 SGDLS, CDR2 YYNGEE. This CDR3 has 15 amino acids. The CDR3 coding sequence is TGTGCCAGCAGCCGGGGACAGGGTGGGAACTACGAGCAGTACTTC. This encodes CASSRGQGGNYEQYF.

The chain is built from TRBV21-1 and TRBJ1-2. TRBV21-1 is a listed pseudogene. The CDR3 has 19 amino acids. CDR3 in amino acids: CASILLLPVGDLLNYGYTF. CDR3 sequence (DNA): TGTGCCAGCATTCTCCTCCTCCCGGTGGGGGACCTCCTTAACTATGGCTACACCTTC.

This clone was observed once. The CDR3 nucleotides are TGTGCCAGCAGTGAAGCGGTCTCCCCGGGGCAGTTCTTC. It encodes CASSEAVSPGQFF. The V and J genes are TRBV6-1 and TRBJ2-1; D ambiguous. Trimming shortened V by 0 bases and J by 12 bases, and 12 bases separated the two germline ends. This CDR3 comprises 13 residues. CDR1 is MNHNS and CDR2 is SASEGT in the germline V gene.

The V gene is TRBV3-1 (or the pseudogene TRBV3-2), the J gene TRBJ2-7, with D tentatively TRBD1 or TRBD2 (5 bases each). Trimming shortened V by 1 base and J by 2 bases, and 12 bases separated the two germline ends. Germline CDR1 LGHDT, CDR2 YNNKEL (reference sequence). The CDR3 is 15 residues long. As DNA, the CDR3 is TGTGCCAGCAGCCAAGTCGGTCGGGGCCCCTACGAGCAGTACTTC. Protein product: CASSQVGRGPYEQYF.

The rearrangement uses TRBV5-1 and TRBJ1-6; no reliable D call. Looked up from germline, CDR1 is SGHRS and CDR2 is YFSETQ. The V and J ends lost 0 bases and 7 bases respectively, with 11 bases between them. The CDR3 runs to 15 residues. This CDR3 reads CASSLEATGNSPLHF. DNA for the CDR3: TGCGCCAGCAGCTTGGAGGCCACGGGGAATTCACCCCTCCACTTT.

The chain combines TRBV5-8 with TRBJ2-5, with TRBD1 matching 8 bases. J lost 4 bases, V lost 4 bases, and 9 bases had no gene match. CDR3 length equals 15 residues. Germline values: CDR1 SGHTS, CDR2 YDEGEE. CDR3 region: CASSPYLTGVETQYF. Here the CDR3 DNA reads TGTGCCAGCAGCCCCTATTTGACAGGGGTAGAGACCCAGTACTTC.